This paragraph reports one T cell receptor (beta chain). The read terminates 3 residues before the CDR3 end, so the remaining end is supplied by the germline J gene. The CDR3 consists of 14 residues. The V end was cut by 0 bases, the J end by 1 base, with 6 bases between. The V gene's germline CDR1 is SGDLS and CDR2 YYNGEE. Clones were read by immunoSEQ multiplex PCR, and TCRdb kept only the in-frame ones, dropping some. Its listing shows approximately 24,000 clones. These data originate in a study of T cells in women clearing cervical HPV infection. This receptor was obtained from a woman between 18 and 70 years old with a cervical HPV16 infection that either progressed to CIN3+ or cleared (not recorded which). The chain is built from TRBV9 and TRBJ2-3; D is undetermined. The material sequenced was blood buffy coat. The CDR3 DNA, read in part, is TGTGCCAGCAGCGTAGAGACTCGCACAGATACG. Amino acid sequence: CASSVETRTDT. The whole CDR3 protein reads CASSVETRTDTQYF.